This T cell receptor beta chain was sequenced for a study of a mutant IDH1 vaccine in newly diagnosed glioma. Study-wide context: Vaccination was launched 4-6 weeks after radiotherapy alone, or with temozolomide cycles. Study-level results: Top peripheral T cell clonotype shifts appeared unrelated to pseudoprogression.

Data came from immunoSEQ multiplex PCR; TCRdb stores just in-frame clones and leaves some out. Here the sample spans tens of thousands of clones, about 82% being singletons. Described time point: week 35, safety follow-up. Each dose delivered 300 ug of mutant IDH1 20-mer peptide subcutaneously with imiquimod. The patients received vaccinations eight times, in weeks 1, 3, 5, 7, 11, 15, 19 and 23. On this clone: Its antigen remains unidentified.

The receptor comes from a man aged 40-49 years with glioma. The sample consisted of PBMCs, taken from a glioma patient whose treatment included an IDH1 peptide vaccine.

CDR3 bases: TGTGCCTGGAGTGTGACAGGGACGAACACTGAAGCTTTCTTT. Amino acid sequence: CAWSVTGTNTEAFF. The chain links TRBV30 to TRBJ1-1, with 7 bases identical to TRBD1. Germline CDR1 is GTSNPN and CDR2 is SVGIG (reference sequence). CDR3 size: 14 residues. The junction had 2 bases not matched to a gene; V was cut back by 0 bases and J by 1 base.